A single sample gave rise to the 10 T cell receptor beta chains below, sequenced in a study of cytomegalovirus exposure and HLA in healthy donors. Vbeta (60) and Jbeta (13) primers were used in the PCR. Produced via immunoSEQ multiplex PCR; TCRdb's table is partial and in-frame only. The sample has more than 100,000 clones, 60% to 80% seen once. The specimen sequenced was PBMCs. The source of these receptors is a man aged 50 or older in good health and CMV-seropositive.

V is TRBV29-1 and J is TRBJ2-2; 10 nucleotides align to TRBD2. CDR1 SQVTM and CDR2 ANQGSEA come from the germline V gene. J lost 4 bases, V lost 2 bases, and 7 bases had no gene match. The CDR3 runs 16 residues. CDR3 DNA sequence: TGCAGCGTTGAACTAGGGACTAGCGTTCGCACCGGGGAGCTGTTTTTT. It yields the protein CSVELGTSVRTGELFF.

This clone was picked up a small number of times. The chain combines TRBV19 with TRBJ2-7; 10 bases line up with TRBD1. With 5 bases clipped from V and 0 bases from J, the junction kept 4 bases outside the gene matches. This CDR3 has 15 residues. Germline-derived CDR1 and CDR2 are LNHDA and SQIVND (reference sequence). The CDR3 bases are TGTGCCAGTAGTTCCCGGACAGGGGGCTCCTACGAGCAGTACTTC. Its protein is CASSSRTGGSYEQYF.

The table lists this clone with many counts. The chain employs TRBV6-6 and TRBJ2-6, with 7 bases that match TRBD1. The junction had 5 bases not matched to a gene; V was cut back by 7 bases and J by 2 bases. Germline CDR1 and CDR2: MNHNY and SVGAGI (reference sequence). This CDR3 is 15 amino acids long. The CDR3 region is CASTQTGPGANVLTF. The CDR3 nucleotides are TGTGCCAGCACCCAGACAGGGCCTGGGGCCAACGTCCTGACTTTC.

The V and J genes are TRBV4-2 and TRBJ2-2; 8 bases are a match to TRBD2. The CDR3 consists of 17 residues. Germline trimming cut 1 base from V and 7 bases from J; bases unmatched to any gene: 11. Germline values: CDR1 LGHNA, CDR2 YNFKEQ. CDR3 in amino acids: CASSQVQSGGVDGELFF. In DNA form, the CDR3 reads TGTGCCAGCAGCCAAGTACAGAGCGGGGGAGTTGACGGGGAGCTGTTTTTT.

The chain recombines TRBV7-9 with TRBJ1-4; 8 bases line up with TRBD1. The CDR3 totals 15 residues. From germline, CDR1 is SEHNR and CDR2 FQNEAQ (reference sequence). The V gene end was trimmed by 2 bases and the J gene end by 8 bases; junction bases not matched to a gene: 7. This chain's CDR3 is CASSLTGTGTEKLFF. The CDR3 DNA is TGTGCCAGCAGCTTAACAGGGACAGGAACGGAAAAACTGTTTTTT.

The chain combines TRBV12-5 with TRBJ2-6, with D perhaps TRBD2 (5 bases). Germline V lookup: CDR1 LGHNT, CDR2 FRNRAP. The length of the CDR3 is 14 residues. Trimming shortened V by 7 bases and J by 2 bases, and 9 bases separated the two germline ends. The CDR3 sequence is CASALGAGANVLTF. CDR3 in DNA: TGTGCTAGTGCCCTCGGGGCTGGGGCCAACGTCCTGACTTTC.

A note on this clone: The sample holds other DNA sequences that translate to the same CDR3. CDR3 in DNA: TGTGCCAGCATGGGGACCGGGACTAGCGGGAGCGACTCCTACAATGAGCAGTTCTTC. Protein: CASMGTGTSGSDSYNEQFF. The chain has TRBV2 and TRBJ2-1, with 14 nucleotides matching TRBD2. V trimming: 7 bases; J trimming: 0 bases; junction bases outside the gene matches: 11. Germline values: CDR1 SNHLY, CDR2 FYNNEI. The CDR3 length is 19 residues.

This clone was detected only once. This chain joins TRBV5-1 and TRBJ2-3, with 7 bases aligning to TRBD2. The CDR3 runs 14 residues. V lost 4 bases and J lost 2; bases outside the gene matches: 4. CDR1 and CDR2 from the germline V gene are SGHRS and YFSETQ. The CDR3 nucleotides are TGCGCCAGCAGCGAGGGACTACTCACAGATACGCAGTATTTT. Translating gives CASSEGLLTDTQYF. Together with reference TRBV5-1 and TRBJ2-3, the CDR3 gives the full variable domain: KAGVTQTPRYLIKTRGQQVTLSCSPISGHRSVSWYQQTPGQGLQFLFEYFSETQRNKGNFPGRFSGRQFSNSRSEMNVSTLELGDSALYLCASSEGLLTDTQYFGPGTRLTVL.

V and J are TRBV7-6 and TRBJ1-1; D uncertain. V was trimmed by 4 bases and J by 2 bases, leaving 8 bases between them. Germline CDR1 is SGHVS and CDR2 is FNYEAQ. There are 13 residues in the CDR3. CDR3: CASSSRVNTEAFF. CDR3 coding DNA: TGTGCCAGCAGCTCGAGGGTTAACACTGAAGCTTTCTTT.

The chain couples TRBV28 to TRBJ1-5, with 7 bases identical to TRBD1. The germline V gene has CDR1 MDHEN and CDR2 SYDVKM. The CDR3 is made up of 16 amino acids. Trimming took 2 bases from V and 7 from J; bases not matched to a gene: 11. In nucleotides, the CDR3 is TGTGCCAGCAGTTTAAGGCGGCAGGGGGGAGCACAGCCCCAGCATTTT. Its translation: CASSLRRQGGAQPQHF.